The 26 T cell receptor beta chains given below trace back to one sample, sequenced in a study of blood T cells in healthy people across ages. The use of a sample-barcoded 5' primer and a J-beta primer mix characterized a second PCR of roughly 6 to 12 cycles. Using its own MiXCR run on the 5' RACE reads, TCRdb lists one record per CDR3 protein. The sample shows a few hundred thousand distinct CDR3 sequences, about half of them seen only once. Sequenced material: blood. The receptors come from a man aged 55 to 70 in good health.

J is TRBJ1-1 and V is TRBV10-2; TRBD1 aligns across 7 bases. The CDR3 is made up of 14 amino acids. Germline assignment: CDR1 WSHSY and CDR2 SAAADI. V was clipped by 7 bases and J by 2 bases; unmatched bases: 7. The CDR3 DNA is TGCGCCAGCAAGGGGCGACAGGGAAACACTGAAGCTTTCTTT. Encoded protein: CASKGRQGNTEAFF.

This clonotype came up a few times. The gene calls are TRBV10-3 and TRBJ2-5; D gene unclear. This CDR3 has 13 residues. From germline, CDR1 is ENHRY and CDR2 SYGVKD. V gave up 6 bases and J gave up 1 base, with 9 bases separating them. The CDR3 protein is CAIRDTSQETQYF. CDR3 nucleotide sequence: TGTGCCATCAGAGACACCAGCCAAGAGACCCAGTACTTC.

This clonotype was seen a handful of times. The V call is TRBV20-1, the J call TRBJ2-1; unclear D gene. The CDR3 is 9 residues long. CDR1 is DFQATT and CDR2 is SNEGSKA in the germline V gene (reference sequence). The CDR3 DNA sequence: TGCAGGTCGGCCAATGAGCAGTTCTTC. Encoded protein: CRSANEQFF.

The chain joins TRBV11-2 to TRBJ2-1, with TRBD2 matching over 15 bases. This CDR3 is built from 13 residues. The J segment lost 15 bases and the V segment lost 5 bases, leaving 5 bases of the junction unmatched. Germline V gives CDR1 SGHAT, CDR2 FQNNGV. This CDR3 is CASSRTSGGAPFF. CDR3 nucleotides: TGTGCCAGCAGCAGGACTAGCGGGGGGGCGCCGTTCTTC.

V gene TRBV4-1 combines with J gene TRBJ2-3, with D uncertain. V lost 0 bases and J lost 2, with 15 bases in between. The germline CDR1 and CDR2 sequences are MGHRA and YSYEKL. This CDR3 is built from 17 residues. CDR3 coding DNA: TGCGCCAGCAGCCAAGATTCGGACCTTTTCTACACAGATACGCAGTATTTT. Amino acids: CASSQDSDLFYTDTQYF.

This clonotype was seen just once. This chain joins TRBV12-3 or TRBV12-4 and TRBJ1-5, with D unclear. The germline V and J ends were trimmed by 8 bases and 11 bases, with 13 bases remaining between them. This CDR3 region has 11 residues. CDR3 nucleotides: TGTGCCAGCGGGGTCGGGTTGGCCCAGCATTTT. It codes for CASGVGLAQHF.

The chain joins TRBV4-2 to TRBJ1-1; tentatively, D is TRBD1 (5 bases). Trimming removed 0 bases from V and 1 base from J, with 12 bases in between. The CDR3 has 16 residues. Looked up from germline, CDR1 is LGHNA and CDR2 is YNFKEQ. In DNA form, the CDR3 reads TGTGCCAGCAGCCAAGACCCCAGGGTCGGGAACACTGAAGCTTTCTTT. Protein sequence: CASSQDPRVGNTEAFF.

Remarks on this clonotype: A much bigger clone sits one base away, suggesting this may be a read error. V and J are TRBV20-1 and TRBJ2-7; 8 bases match TRBD2. The CDR3 covers 11 residues. Germline CDR1 and CDR2: DFQATT and SNEGSKA (reference sequence). With 8 bases clipped from V and 9 bases from J, the junction kept 9 bases outside the gene matches. Here the CDR3 reads CSPGTRDGQYF. The CDR3, as DNA: TGCAGTCCGGGGACTAGGGATGGGCAGTACTTC.

The J gene is TRBJ2-5, the V gene TRBV20-1; 8 nucleotides match TRBD1. This CDR3 is 13 amino acids long. Germline CDR1 is DFQATT and CDR2 is SNEGSKA (reference sequence). V trimming: 6 bases; J trimming: 1 base; junction bases outside the gene matches: 4. The CDR3 DNA follows: TGCAGTGCCGGGGACAGGCGCCAAGAGACCCAGTACTTC. It encodes CSAGDRRQETQYF.

V usage is TRBV2 and J usage is TRBJ2-3; 9 bases match TRBD2. The CDR3 covers 17 residues. V lost 2 bases, J lost 0 bases, and 6 bases stayed unmatched. Per the germline V gene, CDR1 is SNHLY and CDR2 is FYNNEI. The CDR3 protein is CASSELAGFSSTDTQYF. The DNA for the CDR3 is TGTGCCAGCAGTGAACTAGCGGGGTTTTCTAGCACAGATACGCAGTATTTT.

The V call is TRBV28, the J call TRBJ1-1; possibly TRBD1 for D (5 bases). Germline V gene lookup returns CDR1 MDHEN and CDR2 SYDVKM. V lost 8 bases and J lost 0, with 19 bases in between. The length of the CDR3 is 16 residues. The CDR3 protein is CASQPRGRSMNTEAFF. DNA for the CDR3: TGTGCCAGCCAACCCCGGGGCAGATCGATGAACACTGAAGCTTTCTTT.

In this sample, this clonotype turned up a few times. This chain joins TRBV29-1 and TRBJ2-1; a possible D gene is TRBD1 (6 bases). Germline values: CDR1 SQVTM, CDR2 ANQGSEA. V shed 8 bases and J shed 6 bases, with 17 bases lying between them. This CDR3 contains 13 residues. The CDR3 loop is CSSHLVDSNEQFF. The CDR3 region has the DNA TGCAGCTCCCATTTGGTGGACAGCAATGAGCAGTTCTTC.

This clonotype was counted between two and nine times. The rearrangement joins TRBV29-1 to TRBJ1-4, with 8 nucleotides matching TRBD1. Germline V gene lookup returns CDR1 SQVTM and CDR2 ANQGSEA. The CDR3 is 12 amino acids. The J segment lost 6 bases and the V segment lost 7 bases, leaving 4 bases of the junction unmatched. CDR3 DNA sequence: TGCAGCGCACAACAGGGGGATGAAAAACTGTTTTTT. It encodes CSAQQGDEKLFF. Full variable domain (rest looked up from reference TRBV29-1 and TRBJ1-4): SAVISQKPSRDICQRGTSLTIQCQVDSQVTMMFWYRQQPGQSLTLIATANQGSEATYESGFVIDKFPISRPNLTFSTLTVSNMSPEDSSIYLCSAQQGDEKLFFGSGTQLSVL.

Note on this clonotype: Just one base apart from a much larger clone, this may be a read error. The chain is built from TRBV4-2 and TRBJ2-6; 8 positions match TRBD1. CDR3 length: 18 amino acids. Trimming took 4 bases from V and 2 from J; bases not matched to a gene: 10. Germline V gene sequence: CDR1 LGHNA, CDR2 YNFKEQ. CDR3 protein: CASSLRTGLAPGANVLTF. The CDR3 DNA is TGTGCCAGCAGCCTCCGGACAGGGCTCGCCCCTGGGGCCAACGTCCTGACTTTC.

This clonotype showed up just a few times. This chain uses TRBV20-1 with TRBJ2-7; TRBD1 might be the D (5 bases). The CDR3 runs to 14 residues. CDR1 is DFQATT, CDR2 SNEGSKA, per germline (reference sequence). Between the trimmed V and J ends, which lost 1 base and 1 base, there was a span of 11 bases. Here the CDR3 reads CSARAFGASYEQYF. CDR3 bases: TGCAGTGCTAGAGCATTTGGGGCGTCCTACGAGCAGTACTTC.

The V and J genes are TRBV7-9 and TRBJ2-5; D is possibly TRBD1 (5 bases). Germline CDR1 reads SEHNR; CDR2 reads FQNEAQ (reference sequence). CDR3 length: 15 residues. V lost 0 bases, J lost 4 bases, and 12 bases lay in between. Here the CDR3 reads CASSLAYDSLETQYF. CDR3 nucleotide sequence: TGTGCCAGCAGCTTAGCGTACGACAGTTTAGAGACCCAGTACTTC.

V usage is TRBV7-2 and J usage is TRBJ2-2; either TRBD1 or TRBD2 may supply D (6 bases each). Germline lookup yields CDR1 SGHTA and CDR2 FQGNSA. The CDR3 loop spans 14 amino acids. Trimming shortened V by 8 bases and J by 2 bases, and 12 bases separated the two germline ends. The CDR3 DNA follows: TGTGCCAGCCATGGGGGGCCTAACACCGGGGAGCTGTTTTTT. The encoded protein is CASHGGPNTGELFF.

The chain has TRBV20-1 and TRBJ2-7; D is uncertain. The germline V and J ends were trimmed by 2 bases and 8 bases, with 7 bases remaining between them. The CDR3 runs to 10 residues. In germline, CDR1 is DFQATT, CDR2 SNEGSKA (reference sequence). The CDR3 sequence: CSARPVQQYF. In nucleotides, the CDR3 is TGCAGTGCTAGACCAGTCCAGCAGTACTTC.

V usage is TRBV11-3 and J usage is TRBJ2-3; D gene ambiguous. The CDR3 has 13 amino acids. The germline V and J ends were trimmed by 5 bases and 3 bases, with 9 bases remaining between them. In germline, CDR1 is SGHNT, CDR2 YENEEA. As DNA, the CDR3 is TGTGCCAGCAGCGTAGGTAGGACAGATACGCAGTATTTT. This encodes CASSVGRTDTQYF.

This clonotype was detected a few times. V usage is TRBV18 and J usage is TRBJ2-3, with a possible D match to TRBD1 (5 bases). Deletions cut 0 bases from V and 3 bases from J, with 10 bases between. Germline loops: CDR1 KGHSH, CDR2 LQKENI. The CDR3 extends over 15 amino acids. The CDR3 is CASSPPVAGTDTQYF. DNA for the CDR3: TGTGCCAGCTCACCACCGGTGGCAGGGACAGATACGCAGTATTTT.

The chain joins TRBV9 to TRBJ2-7; tentatively, D is TRBD2 (5 bases). CDR1 and CDR2 from the germline V gene are SGDLS and YYNGEE. Between the trimmed V and J ends, which lost 7 bases and 5 bases, there was a span of 16 bases. The CDR3 runs 13 residues. The CDR3 region is CASSRLAVHEQYF. The CDR3 nucleotides read TGTGCCAGCTCTAGGCTAGCAGTCCACGAGCAGTACTTC.

Concerning this clonotype itself: This may arise from a read error, as a much more abundant clone is one base away. This rearrangement joins TRBV7-2 to TRBJ2-4; the D gene is possibly TRBD2 (5 bases). CDR3 length: 14 amino acids. The V gene's germline CDR1 is SGHTA and CDR2 FQGNSA. Written as DNA, the CDR3 is TGTGCCGGCAGCCTAGCCCCGAGTCCGGTGGAGCAGTACTTC. Protein sequence: CAGSLAPSPVEQYF.

This chain links TRBV20-1 with TRBJ2-7; TRBD1 is a possible D gene (6 bases). V was pared by 3 bases and J by 4 bases, with 13 bases between. Germline CDR1 DFQATT, CDR2 SNEGSKA (reference sequence). The CDR3 contains 13 residues. CDR3 bases: TGCAGTGCTAGGGGGGCAGTTCCTTACGAGCAGTACTTC. Translated, it gives CSARGAVPYEQYF.

The chain combines TRBV2 with TRBJ2-1; the D is unclear. V was trimmed by 8 bases and J by 0 bases, leaving 5 bases between them. The CDR3 has 12 amino acids. CDR1 is SNHLY and CDR2 is FYNNEI in the germline V gene. The CDR3 nucleotides read TGTGCCAGCCTAAGCTCCTACAATGAGCAGTTCTTC. Translation gives CASLSSYNEQFF.

This clonotype was counted only a few times. The J gene is TRBJ2-6, the V gene TRBV12-5; 8 bases are shared with TRBD1. This CDR3 has 19 amino acids. The ends lost 4 bases at V and 0 bases at J; junction bases unmatched: 11. The germline V gene encodes CDR1 LGHNT and CDR2 FRNRAP. CDR3 region: CASGSTPTGAASGANVLTF. The CDR3 DNA reads as TGTGCTAGTGGTTCAACACCGACAGGGGCGGCCTCTGGGGCCAACGTCCTGACTTTC.

To note about this clonotype: At one boundary the junction diverges from the germline segment, which might be a read error. The V gene is TRBV5-4, the J gene TRBJ2-7; 11 nucleotides match TRBD2. CDR1 is SGHNT and CDR2 is YYREEE in the germline V gene (reference sequence). The CDR3 is 16 residues long. CDR3 sequence (DNA): TGTGCTAGCAGCTTGGGTGACACTAGCGGGAGCTACGAGCAGTACTTC. It codes for CASSLGDTSGSYEQYF. Variable domain in full (rest from reference TRBV5-4 and TRBJ2-7): ETGVTQSPTHLIKTRGQQVTLRCSSQSGHNTVSWYQQALGQGPQFIFQYYREEENGRGNFPPRFSGLQFPNYSSELNVNALELDDSALYLCASSLGDTSGSYEQYFGPGTRLTVT.